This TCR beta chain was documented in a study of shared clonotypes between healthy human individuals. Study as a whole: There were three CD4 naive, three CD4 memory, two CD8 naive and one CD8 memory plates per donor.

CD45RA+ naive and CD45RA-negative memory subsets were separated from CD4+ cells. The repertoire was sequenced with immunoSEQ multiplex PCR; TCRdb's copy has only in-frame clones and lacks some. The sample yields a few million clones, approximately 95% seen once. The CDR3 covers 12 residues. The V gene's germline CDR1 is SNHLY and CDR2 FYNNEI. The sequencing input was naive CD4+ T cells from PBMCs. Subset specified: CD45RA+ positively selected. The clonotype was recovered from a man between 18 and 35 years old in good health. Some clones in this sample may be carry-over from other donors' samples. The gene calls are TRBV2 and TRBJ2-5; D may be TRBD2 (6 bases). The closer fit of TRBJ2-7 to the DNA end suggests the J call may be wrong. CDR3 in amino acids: CASSEEGYEQYF. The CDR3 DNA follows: TGTGCCAGCAGTGAGGAGGGGTACGAGCAGTACTTC.